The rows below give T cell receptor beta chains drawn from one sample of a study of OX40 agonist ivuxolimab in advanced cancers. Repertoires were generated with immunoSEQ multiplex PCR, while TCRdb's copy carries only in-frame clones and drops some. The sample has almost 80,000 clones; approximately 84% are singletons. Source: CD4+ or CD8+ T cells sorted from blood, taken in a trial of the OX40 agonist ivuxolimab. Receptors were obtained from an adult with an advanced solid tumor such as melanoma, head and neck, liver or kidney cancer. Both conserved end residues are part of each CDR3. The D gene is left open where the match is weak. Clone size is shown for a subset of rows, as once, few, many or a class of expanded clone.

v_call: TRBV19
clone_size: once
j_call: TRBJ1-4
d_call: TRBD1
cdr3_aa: CASSGTGKVPGVREKLFF
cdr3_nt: TGTGCCAGTAGTGGGACAGGGAAGGTCCCTGGTGTGCGTGAAAAACTGTTTTTT

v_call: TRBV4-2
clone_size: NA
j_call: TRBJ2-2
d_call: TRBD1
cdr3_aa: CASSQDPGQENTGELFF
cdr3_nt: TGTGCCAGCAGCCAAGATCCAGGACAGGAGAACACCGGGGAGCTGTTTTTT

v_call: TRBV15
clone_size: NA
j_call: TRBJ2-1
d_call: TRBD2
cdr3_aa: CATSRDTGTSGSYNEQFF
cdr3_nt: TGTGCCACCAGCAGGGATACCGGGACTAGCGGCTCCTACAATGAGCAGTTCTTC

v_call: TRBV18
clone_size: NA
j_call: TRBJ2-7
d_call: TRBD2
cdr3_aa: CASSWTSSYEQYF
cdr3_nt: TGTGCCAGCTCTTGGACTAGCTCCTACGAGCAGTACTTC

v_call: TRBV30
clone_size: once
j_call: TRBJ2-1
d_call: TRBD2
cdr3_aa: CAWSVSWRGYNEQFF
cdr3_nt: TGTGCCTGGAGTGTGTCTTGGCGGGGGTACAATGAGCAGTTCTTC

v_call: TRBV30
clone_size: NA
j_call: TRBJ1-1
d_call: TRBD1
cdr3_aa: CAWNAGQGRNTEAFF
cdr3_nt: TGTGCCTGGAACGCTGGACAGGGGAGGAACACTGAAGCTTTCTTT

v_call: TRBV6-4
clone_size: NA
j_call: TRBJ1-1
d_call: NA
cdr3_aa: CASRDSIQRTAFF
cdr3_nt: TGTGCCAGCAGGGACAGCATCCAGAGGACGGCTTTCTTT

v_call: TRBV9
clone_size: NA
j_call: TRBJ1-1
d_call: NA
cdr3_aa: CASSVDENTEAFF
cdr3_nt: TGTGCCAGCAGCGTAGACGAGAACACTGAAGCTTTCTTT

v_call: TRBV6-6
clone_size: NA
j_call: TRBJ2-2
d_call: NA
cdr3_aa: CASTLARGQNTGELFF
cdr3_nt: TGTGCCAGCACCCTAGCCCGGGGGCAAAACACCGGGGAGCTGTTTTTT

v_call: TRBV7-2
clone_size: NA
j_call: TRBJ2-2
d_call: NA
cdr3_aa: CASSLGGRALLGSGELFF
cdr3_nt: TGTGCCAGCAGCCTAGGAGGCAGGGCCTTGCTAGGGAGCGGGGAGCTGTTTTTT

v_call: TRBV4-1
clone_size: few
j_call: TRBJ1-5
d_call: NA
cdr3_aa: CASSHIPGDPSNQPQHF
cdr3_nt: TGCGCCAGCAGCCATATCCCAGGGGACCCAAGCAATCAGCCCCAGCATTTT

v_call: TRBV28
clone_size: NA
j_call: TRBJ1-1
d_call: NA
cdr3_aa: CASSSIRGVEAFF
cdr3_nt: TGTGCCAGCAGTTCTATCCGGGGCGTTGAGGCTTTCTTT

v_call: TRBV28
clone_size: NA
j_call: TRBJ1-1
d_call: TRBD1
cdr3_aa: CASRLPGTANTEAFF
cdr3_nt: TGTGCCAGCAGGCTACCTGGGACAGCGAACACTGAAGCTTTCTTT

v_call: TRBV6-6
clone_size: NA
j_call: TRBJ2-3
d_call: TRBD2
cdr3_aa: CASRLAGDTQYF
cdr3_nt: TGTGCCAGCAGACTAGCGGGAGATACGCAGTATTTT

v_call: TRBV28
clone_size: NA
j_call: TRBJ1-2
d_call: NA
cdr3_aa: CASSLKVRGVYGYTF
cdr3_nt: TGTGCCAGCAGTTTGAAGGTCCGGGGGGTGTATGGCTACACCTTC

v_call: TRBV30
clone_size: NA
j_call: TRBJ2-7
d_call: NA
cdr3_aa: CAWTTAYEQYF
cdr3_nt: TGTGCCTGGACGACAGCCTACGAGCAGTACTTC

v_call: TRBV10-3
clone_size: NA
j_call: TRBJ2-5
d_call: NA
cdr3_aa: CAISPGRPQETQYF
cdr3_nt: TGTGCCATCAGTCCCGGAAGGCCCCAGGAGACCCAGTACTTC

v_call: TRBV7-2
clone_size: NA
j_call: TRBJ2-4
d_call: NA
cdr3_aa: CASSSPGRRNIQYF
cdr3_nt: TGTGCCAGCAGCTCCCCGGGCAGGAGGAACATTCAGTACTTC

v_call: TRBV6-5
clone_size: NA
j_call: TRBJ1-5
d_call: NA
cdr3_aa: CASSYGSNQPQHF
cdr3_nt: TGTGCCAGCAGTTATGGGAGCAATCAGCCCCAGCATTTT

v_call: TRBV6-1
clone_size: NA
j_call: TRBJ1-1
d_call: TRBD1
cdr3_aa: CASSGTGGFRGEAFF
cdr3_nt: TGTGCCAGCAGTGGGACAGGGGGCTTCCGGGGTGAAGCTTTCTTT

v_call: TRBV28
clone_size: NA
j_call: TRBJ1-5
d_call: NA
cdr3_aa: CASSLRGALHQPQHF
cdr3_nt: TGTGCCAGCAGTTTACGAGGGGCCCTCCATCAGCCCCAGCATTTT

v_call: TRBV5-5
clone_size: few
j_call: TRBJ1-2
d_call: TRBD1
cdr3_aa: CASSLRTGLGYGYTF
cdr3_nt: TGTGCCAGCAGCTTGCGGACAGGGCTAGGCTATGGCTACACCTTC

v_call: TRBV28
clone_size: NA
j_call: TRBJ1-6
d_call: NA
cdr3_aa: CASSLGDRRYSPLHF
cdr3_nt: TGTGCCAGCAGTTTAGGGGACCGGCGATATTCACCCCTCCACTTT

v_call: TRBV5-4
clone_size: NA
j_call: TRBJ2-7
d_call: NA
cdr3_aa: CASSGGGPSTYEQYF
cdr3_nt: TGTGCCAGCAGCGGTGGGGGTCCCTCTACCTACGAGCAGTACTTC

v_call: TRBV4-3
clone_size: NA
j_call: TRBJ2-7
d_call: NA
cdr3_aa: CASSQDASSYSYEQYF
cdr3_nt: TGCGCCAGCAGCCAAGATGCGAGCAGCTACTCCTACGAGCAGTACTTC

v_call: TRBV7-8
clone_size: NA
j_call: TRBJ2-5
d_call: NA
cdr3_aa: CASSRGQGGTQYF
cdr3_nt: TGTGCCAGCAGCCGGGGACAAGGTGGGACCCAGTACTTC

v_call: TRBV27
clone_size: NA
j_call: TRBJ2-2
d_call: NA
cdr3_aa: CASSPRVGAINTGELFF
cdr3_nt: TGTGCCAGCAGCCCCAGGGTGGGCGCGATTAACACCGGGGAGCTGTTTTTT

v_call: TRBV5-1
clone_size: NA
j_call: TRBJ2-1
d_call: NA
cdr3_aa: CASRGFNEQFF
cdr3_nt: TGCGCCAGTCGGGGGTTCAATGAGCAGTTCTTC

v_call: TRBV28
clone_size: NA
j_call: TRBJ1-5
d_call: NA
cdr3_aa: CASNPSAGVGNQPQHF
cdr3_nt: TGTGCCAGCAATCCCTCAGCGGGGGTGGGCAATCAGCCCCAGCATTTT

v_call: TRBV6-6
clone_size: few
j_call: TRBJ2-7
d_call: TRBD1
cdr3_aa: CASRPGTDSYEQYF
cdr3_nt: TGTGCCAGCAGGCCCGGGACAGACTCCTACGAGCAGTACTTC

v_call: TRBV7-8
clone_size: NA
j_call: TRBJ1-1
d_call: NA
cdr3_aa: CASSFQGFNTEAFF
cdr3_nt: TGTGCCAGCAGCTTCCAGGGATTTAACACTGAAGCTTTCTTT

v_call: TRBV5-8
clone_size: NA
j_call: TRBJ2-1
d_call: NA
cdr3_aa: CASSLRTGARGNEQFF
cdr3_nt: TGTGCCAGCAGCTTGCGGACGGGGGCGCGGGGCAATGAGCAGTTCTTC

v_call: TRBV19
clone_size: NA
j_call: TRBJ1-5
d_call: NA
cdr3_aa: CASSIENGGNSNQPQHF
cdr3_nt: TGTGCCAGTAGTATAGAAAACGGGGGGAATAGCAATCAGCCCCAGCATTTT